The T cell receptor beta chain under discussion was sequenced for a study of breast tumors, draining lymph nodes, adjacent tissues (dated by TCRdb to about 2016). As for the study more broadly: TCR beta repertoires were compared across tumor, adjacent nontumor tissue and axillary lymph nodes obtained from breast cancer patients. In human breast cancer, the study set out to assess how tumor, surrounding tissue and draining lymph node repertoires relate to one another and whether T cells might be exchanged between them. Study-wide findings and limitations: A scenario in which most tumor T cells derive from the lymph node and then expand within tumor tissue was judged to be consistent with the data. Rather than being directly demonstrated, the conclusion that tumor T cells originate in lymph nodes was presented as consistent with a hypothesis. The similarity between tumor and nontumor tissue repertoires was significantly greater in luminal-like breast cancer than in basal-like breast cancer. Tumor T-cell repertoires showed less diversity than lymph node repertoires and more diversity than nontumor tissue repertoires, and tumor T-cell repertoires showed preferential V and J gene usage.

Instrument used: Illumina HiSeq 2000. TCR beta chain libraries were generated by multiplex PCR amplification. The amplified TCR beta chain products were analyzed by high-throughput sequencing. In TCRdb, the public reads were trimmed at Q25 with fastp and aligned with MiXCR, with productive beta chains retained. CDR3 protein duplicates are merged, each entry listing the most common genes and DNA. This sample comprises about 170,000 distinct CDR3 sequences, roughly a third of them detected only once. The top ten clonotypes cover around 3.5% of the sample. The lymph node samples were taken from the axillary draining lymph nodes of breast cancer patients. This clonotype was found many times. Its recognized antigen is unknown. The input lacks base qualities; no much larger clone sits a single base away. From the cysteine through the phenylalanine, the CDR3 covers 16 amino acids. Only CDR3 DNA remains: 48 bases, in frame from the first base. Sequences MNHNY (CDR1) and SVGAGI (CDR2) are obtained from the germline V gene (reference sequence). Clipping removes 5 bases from V and 5 bases from J, with 14 as the unmatched junction base count.

This receptor was obtained from a female donor with breast cancer. Some clones in this sample may be carry-over from other donors' samples. Sequencing was performed on axillary lymph node tissue. The chain uses TRBV6-6 and TRBJ2-5, and 7 junctional nucleotides match TRBD2. The sequenced DNA is TGTGCCAGCAGTCCCCGGGGAGGGTTCGGGGTGGAGACCCAGTACTTC. Its translation is CASSPRGGFGVETQYF.